Sequencing of this T cell receptor beta chain was carried out in a study of shared clonotypes between healthy human individuals. On the study more broadly: CD4 naive and CD4 memory each took three plates per donor, while CD8 naive took two and CD8 memory one. General study points: Shared clonotypes across all four donors exceeded non-shared ones in generation probability.

A note on this clone: Antigen: not known.

V lost 7 bases, J lost 5 bases, and 17 bases lay in between. Germline V gene lookup returns CDR1 SQVTM and CDR2 ANQGSEA. The CDR3 length is 13 residues. Several immunoSEQ 96-well plates shared each subset's DNA, each plate a replicate. Sorted-subset replicate PCRs used about 200 ng DNA, about 30,000 T cell genomes. Some clones are missing from TCRdb's copy, which holds only in-frame ones; the method was immunoSEQ multiplex PCR. The table shows roughly 700,000 clones, with less than 85% occurring only once. The origin of this receptor is a woman aged 30 to 39 in good health. The chain employs TRBV29-1 and TRBJ1-1, with D maybe TRBD1 (5 bases). The sample taken for sequencing was memory CD4+ T cells sorted from blood. Subset denoted: CD45RA-negative fraction. CDR3: CSGRGGGETEAFF. The DNA of the CDR3 is TGCAGCGGGAGGGGCGGTGGGGAGACTGAAGCTTTCTTT.